The 9 T cell receptor beta chains presented below share a single source sample, sequenced in a study of vaccination effects on CD4 cells after COVID-19. These receptors have no known antigen. Following culture for roughly 10 days, CD4+ T cells were isolated. Two-dose vaccination with either BNT162b2 or mRNA-1273 was given to the participants. The assay was immunoSEQ multiplex PCR, and TCRdb's table has in-frame clones only and misses some. Seen here are roughly 45,000 clones, approximately 72% observed once, and the top ten hold under 10%. The specimen was CD4+ T cells from PBMCs cultured without peptide, collected after COVID-19 vaccination. These receptor sequences come from a human donor who received a COVID-19 vaccine.

The chain joins TRBV4-2 to TRBJ2-5; D may be TRBD1 (6 bases). With 0 bases removed from V and 1 base from J, the gap between germline ends came to 18 bases. In germline, CDR1 is LGHNA, CDR2 YNFKEQ. This CDR3 is built from 18 residues. The CDR3 DNA reads TGTGCCAGCAGCCAAGAGTTTCAGGGGTCTGAACTCCAAGAGACCCAGTACTTC. This sequence encodes CASSQEFQGSELQETQYF.

This chain links TRBV3-1 (or the pseudogene TRBV3-2) with TRBJ1-4; D ambiguous. CDR3 length equals 16 residues. V lost 1 base to trimming and J lost 2 bases, with 11 bases between them. Germline V gives CDR1 LGHDT, CDR2 YNNKEL (reference sequence). The CDR3 protein is CASSQGGVGTNEKLFF. In nucleotides, the CDR3 is TGTGCCAGCAGCCAAGGCGGAGTCGGGACTAATGAAAAACTGTTTTTT.

This clone was observed at least ten times. In DNA, the CDR3 is TGTGCCAGCAGCGATAGTGCGACTAGCTTAGCCAAAAACATTCAGTACTTC. The encoded protein is CASSDSATSLAKNIQYF. This chain connects TRBV11-2 to TRBJ2-4, with 7 positions matching TRBD2. The CDR3 length is 17 residues. The J segment lost 0 bases and the V segment lost 5 bases, leaving 10 bases of the junction unmatched. The germline CDR1 and CDR2 sequences are SGHAT and FQNNGV.

The chain has TRBV6-5 and TRBJ2-7; D unclear. This CDR3 is 16 amino acids long. Germline V gene lookup returns CDR1 MNHEY and CDR2 SVGAGI. The ends were cut back, 0 bases at V and 2 bases at J, with 14 bases in the middle. CDR3 region: CASSYSNAQPAYEQYF. For the CDR3, the DNA is TGTGCCAGCAGTTACTCGAATGCACAACCCGCCTACGAGCAGTACTTC.

The V and J genes are TRBV19 and TRBJ2-1; D call uncertain. The CDR3 totals 13 residues. V gave up 6 bases and J gave up 3 bases, with 9 bases separating them. Germline CDR1 and CDR2: LNHDA and SQIVND (reference sequence). The CDR3 region has the DNA TGTGCCAGTAGGTCGGAGTACTACAATGAGCAGTTCTTC. Its protein is CASRSEYYNEQFF.

This clone is a singleton in its sample. V and J are TRBV5-1 and TRBJ2-2; 7 positions agree with TRBD1. Germline CDR1 SGHRS, CDR2 YFSETQ. The CDR3 spans 16 residues. Trimming at V came to 4 bases and at J to 5 bases, leaving 11 bases not matched to a gene. The CDR3: CASSVTARGLTGELFF. CDR3 DNA sequence: TGCGCCAGCAGCGTTACAGCAAGGGGGCTGACCGGGGAGCTGTTTTTT. Variable domain in full (rest from reference TRBV5-1 and TRBJ2-2): KAGVTQTPRYLIKTRGQQVTLSCSPISGHRSVSWYQQTPGQGLQFLFEYFSETQRNKGNFPGRFSGRQFSNSRSEMNVSTLELGDSALYLCASSVTARGLTGELFFGEGSRLTVL.

The chain combines TRBV6-5 with TRBJ2-2; 7 bases match TRBD2. CDR1 and CDR2 (germline): MNHEY, SVGAGI. The V segment lost 0 bases and the J segment 6 bases; nucleotides outside the gene matches: 7. The CDR3 runs to 16 residues. The CDR3 loop is CASSYSGGRGAGELFF. Written as DNA, the CDR3 is TGTGCCAGCAGTTACTCGGGCGGGAGAGGGGCCGGGGAGCTGTTTTTT.

This clone was counted only a few times. The V call is TRBV19, the J call TRBJ2-7; 8 bases fit TRBD1. Per the germline V gene, CDR1 is LNHDA and CDR2 is SQIVND (reference sequence). The CDR3 loop spans 13 amino acids. Trimming took 7 bases from V and 5 from J; bases not matched to a gene: 7. DNA for the CDR3: TGTGCCAGTATCAGGTCAGGGGGCGACGAGCAGTACTTC. This translates into CASIRSGGDEQYF.

The chain joins TRBV29-1 to TRBJ2-1, with D maybe TRBD1 (6 bases). The germline V gene has CDR1 SQVTM and CDR2 ANQGSEA. The CDR3 totals 12 residues. The V and J ends lost 7 bases and 5 bases respectively, with 12 bases between them. CDR3 amino acids: CSARGTDNEQFF. The CDR3, as DNA: TGCAGCGCCAGGGGTACCGACAATGAGCAGTTCTTC.